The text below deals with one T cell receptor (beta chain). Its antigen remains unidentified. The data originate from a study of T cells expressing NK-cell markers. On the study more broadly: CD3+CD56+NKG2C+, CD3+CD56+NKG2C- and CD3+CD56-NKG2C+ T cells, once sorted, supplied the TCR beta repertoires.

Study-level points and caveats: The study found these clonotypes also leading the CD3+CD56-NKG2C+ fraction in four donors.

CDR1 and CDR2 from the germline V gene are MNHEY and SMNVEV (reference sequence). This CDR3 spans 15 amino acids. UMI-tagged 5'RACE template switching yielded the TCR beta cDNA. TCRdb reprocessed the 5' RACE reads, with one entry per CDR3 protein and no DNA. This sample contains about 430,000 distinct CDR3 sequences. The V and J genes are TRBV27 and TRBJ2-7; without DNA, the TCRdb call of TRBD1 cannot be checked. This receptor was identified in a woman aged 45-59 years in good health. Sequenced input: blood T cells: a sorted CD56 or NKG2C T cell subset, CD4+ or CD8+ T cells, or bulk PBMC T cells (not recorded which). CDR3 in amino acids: CATPLTGSRSYEQYF.